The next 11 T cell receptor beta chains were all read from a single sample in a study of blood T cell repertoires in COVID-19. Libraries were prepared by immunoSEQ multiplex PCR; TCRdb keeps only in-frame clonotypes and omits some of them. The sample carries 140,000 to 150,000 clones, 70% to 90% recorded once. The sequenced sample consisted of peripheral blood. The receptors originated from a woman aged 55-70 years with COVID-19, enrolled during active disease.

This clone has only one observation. CDR3 sequence (DNA): TGTGCCAGCAGTTACTGGGGCAGGGCGAACACTGAAGCTTTCTTT. Residues: CASSYWGRANTEAFF. J is TRBJ1-1 and V is TRBV6-5, with D maybe TRBD1 (5 bases). The CDR3 spans 15 residues. Germline CDR1 reads MNHEY; CDR2 reads SVGAGI. The V end was cut by 1 base, the J end by 1 base, with 10 bases between.

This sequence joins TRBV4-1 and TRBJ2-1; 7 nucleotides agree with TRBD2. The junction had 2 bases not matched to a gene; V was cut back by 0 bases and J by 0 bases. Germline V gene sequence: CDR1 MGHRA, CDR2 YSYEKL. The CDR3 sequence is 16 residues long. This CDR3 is CASSQDVAGSYNEQFF. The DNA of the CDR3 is TGCGCCAGCAGCCAAGATGTAGCGGGCTCCTACAATGAGCAGTTCTTC.

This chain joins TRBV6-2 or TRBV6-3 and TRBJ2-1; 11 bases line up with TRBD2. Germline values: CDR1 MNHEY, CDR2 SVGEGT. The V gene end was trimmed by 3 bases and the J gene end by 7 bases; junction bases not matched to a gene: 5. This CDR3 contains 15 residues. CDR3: CASSYLAGGKNEQFF. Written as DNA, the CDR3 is TGTGCCAGCAGTTATCTAGCGGGGGGTAAAAATGAGCAGTTCTTC.

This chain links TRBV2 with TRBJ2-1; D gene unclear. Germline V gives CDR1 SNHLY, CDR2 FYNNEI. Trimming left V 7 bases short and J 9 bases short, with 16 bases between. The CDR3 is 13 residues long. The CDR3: CASTRSSLGEQFF. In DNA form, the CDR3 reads TGTGCCAGCACCCGGTCCTCTCTCGGTGAGCAGTTCTTC.

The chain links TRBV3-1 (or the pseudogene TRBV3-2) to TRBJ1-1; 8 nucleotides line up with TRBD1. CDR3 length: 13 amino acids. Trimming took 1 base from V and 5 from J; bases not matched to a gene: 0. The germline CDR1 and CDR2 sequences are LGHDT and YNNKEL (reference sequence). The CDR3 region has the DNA TGTGCCAGCAGCCAAGGACAGGGGACTGAAGCTTTCTTT. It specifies CASSQGQGTEAFF.

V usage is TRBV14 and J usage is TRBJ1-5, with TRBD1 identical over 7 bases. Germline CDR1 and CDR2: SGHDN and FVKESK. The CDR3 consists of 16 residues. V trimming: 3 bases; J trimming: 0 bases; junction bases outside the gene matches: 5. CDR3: CASSQGGQYSNQPQHF. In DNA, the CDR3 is TGTGCCAGCAGCCAGGGGGGACAGTATAGCAATCAGCCCCAGCATTTT.

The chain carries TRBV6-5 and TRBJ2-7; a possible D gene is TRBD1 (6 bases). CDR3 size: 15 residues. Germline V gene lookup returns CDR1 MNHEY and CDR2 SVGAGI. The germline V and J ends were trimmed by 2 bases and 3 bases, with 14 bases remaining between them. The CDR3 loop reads CASSYPMQGIYEQYF. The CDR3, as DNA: TGTGCCAGCAGTTACCCCATGCAGGGGATCTACGAGCAGTACTTC.

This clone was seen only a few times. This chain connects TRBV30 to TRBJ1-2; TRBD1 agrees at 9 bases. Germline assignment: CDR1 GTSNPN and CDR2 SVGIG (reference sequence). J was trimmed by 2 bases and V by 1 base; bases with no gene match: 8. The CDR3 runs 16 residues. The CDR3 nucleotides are TGTGCCTGGAGTGACGCCTACAGGGGGCCGAACTATGGCTACACCTTC. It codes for CAWSDAYRGPNYGYTF.

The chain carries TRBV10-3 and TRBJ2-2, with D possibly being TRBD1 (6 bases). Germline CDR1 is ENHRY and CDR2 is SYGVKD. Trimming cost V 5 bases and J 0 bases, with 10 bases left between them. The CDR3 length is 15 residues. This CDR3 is CAISYTGTNTGELFF. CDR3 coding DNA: TGTGCCATCAGTTACACAGGGACGAACACCGGGGAGCTGTTTTTT.

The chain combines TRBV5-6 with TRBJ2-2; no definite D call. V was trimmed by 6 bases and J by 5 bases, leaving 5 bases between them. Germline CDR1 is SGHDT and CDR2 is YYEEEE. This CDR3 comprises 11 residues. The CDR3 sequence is CASTRTGELFF. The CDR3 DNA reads TGTGCCAGCACCAGGACCGGGGAGCTGTTTTTT.

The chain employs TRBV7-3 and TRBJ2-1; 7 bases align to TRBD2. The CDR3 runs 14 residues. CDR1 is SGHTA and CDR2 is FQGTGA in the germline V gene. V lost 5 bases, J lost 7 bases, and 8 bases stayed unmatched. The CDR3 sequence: CASSPTLARNEQFF. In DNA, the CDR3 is TGTGCCAGCAGCCCGACACTAGCGCGGAATGAGCAGTTCTTC. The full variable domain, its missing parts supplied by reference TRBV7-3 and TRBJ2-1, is GAGVSQTPSNKVTEKGKYVELRCDPISGHTALYWYRQSLGQGPEFLIYFQGTGAADDSGLPNDRFFAVRPEGSVSTLKIQRTERGDSAVYLCASSPTLARNEQFFGPGTRLTVL.